These T cell receptor beta chains were read from a single sample in a study of cytotoxic CD8 clonotypes in ibrutinib-treated CLL. Here immunoSEQ multiplex PCR was the method, and the copy in TCRdb shows in-frame clones only, minus some. This sample has tens of thousands of clones; about 86% occur once, and the top ten carry 5% to 6%. Source: PBMCs, taken before ibrutinib treatment. The receptors originated from a human donor with chronic lymphocytic leukemia. Each CDR3 is given with its conserved first and last residue. The D gene is left open where the match is weak. Size tells how often a clone was seen (once, few, many) or the class of an expanded clone, and some rows leave it out.

CDR3aa	CDR3nt	abundance	j_gene	v_gene	d_gene
CASSSLGGYGEQFF	TGTGCCAGCAGCTCCCTTGGTGGTTATGGTGAGCAGTTCTTC	once	TRBJ2-1	TRBV7-3	.
CASSVGATGRGEYGYTF	TGTGCCAGCAGCGTGGGGGCCACAGGCCGGGGGGAATATGGCTACACCTTC	.	TRBJ1-2	TRBV9	.
CASRGDGGMNQPQHF	TGTGCCAGCAGGGGGGATGGAGGGATGAATCAGCCCCAGCATTTT	.	TRBJ1-5	TRBV7-2	.
CSVEARGPSSYEQYF	TGCAGCGTTGAGGCCCGCGGGCCAAGCTCCTACGAGCAGTACTTC	.	TRBJ2-7	TRBV29-1	.
CASRLDIYEQYF	TGTGCCTCCCGCCTCGACATCTACGAGCAGTACTTC	.	TRBJ2-7	TRBV2	.
CASSPMALGEKLFF	TGTGCCAGCAGCCCGATGGCCTTGGGAGAAAAACTGTTTTTT	.	TRBJ1-4	TRBV14	.
CATSRGHDRPRFTEAFF	TGTGCCACCAGCAGGGGCCACGACAGGCCTCGGTTTACTGAAGCTTTCTTT	.	TRBJ1-1	TRBV15	.
CATRQGESEKLFF	TGTGCCACAAGACAGGGTGAGAGTGAAAAACTGTTTTTT	.	TRBJ1-4	TRBV10-3	TRBD1
CASSLNGRWQDEQFF	TGTGCCAGCAGCTTAAATGGCAGGTGGCAGGATGAGCAGTTCTTC	.	TRBJ2-1	TRBV7-3	.
CASSQRTGHGYTF	TGTGCCAGCAGCCAACGGACAGGGCATGGCTACACCTTC	.	TRBJ1-2	TRBV14	TRBD1
CASSSGYTDTQYF	TGTGCCAGCAGCAGCGGTTACACAGATACGCAGTATTTT	few	TRBJ2-3	TRBV2	.
CARGLGGTNNEQFF	TGTGCCAGGGGGTTGGGGGGAACCAACAATGAGCAGTTCTTC	.	TRBJ2-1	TRBV2	.
CASSYSGGVWETQYF	TGTGCCAGCAGTTACTCGGGGGGAGTCTGGGAGACCCAGTACTTC	once	TRBJ2-5	TRBV6-5	.
CASSDRLAGEGTDTQYF	TGTGCCAGCAGCGACCGGCTAGCGGGAGAGGGGACAGATACGCAGTATTTT	.	TRBJ2-3	TRBV9	TRBD2
CAISESTSGSTHEQYF	TGTGCCATCAGTGAGTCCACTAGCGGGAGTACCCACGAGCAGTACTTC	.	TRBJ2-7	TRBV10-3	TRBD2
CASSLGASAGAAYEQYF	TGTGCCAGCAGCTTAGGTGCTTCAGCAGGCGCGGCCTACGAGCAGTACTTC	.	TRBJ2-7	TRBV7-2	.
CASSPIREHEQYF	TGTGCCAGCTCACCAATCCGGGAGCACGAGCAGTACTTC	.	TRBJ2-7	TRBV18	.
CASRRQGAGDIQYF	TGTGCCAGCAGACGACAGGGGGCGGGAGACATTCAGTACTTC	.	TRBJ2-4	TRBV6-1	TRBD1
CASSPLAGVNTGELFF	TGTGCCAGCTCACCCCTAGCGGGAGTAAACACCGGGGAGCTGTTTTTT	.	TRBJ2-2	TRBV18	TRBD2
CASSVEREETQYF	TGTGCCAGCAGCGTAGAACGAGAAGAGACCCAGTACTTC	.	TRBJ2-5	TRBV9	.
CASSLVITDNEQFF	TGTGCCAGCAGCTTAGTGATAACGGACAATGAGCAGTTCTTC	.	TRBJ2-1	TRBV11-2	.
CASSTTSGRAIREQFF	TGTGCCAGCAGCACAACTAGCGGGAGGGCAATACGTGAGCAGTTCTTC	.	TRBJ2-1	TRBV11-2	TRBD2
CASSYLREGGTDTQYF	TGTGCCAGCAGTTATTTGCGGGAGGGCGGCACAGATACGCAGTATTTT	.	TRBJ2-3	TRBV6-5	TRBD2
CASSPRPGQGRAGANVLTF	TGTGCCAGTAGCCCCAGACCGGGACAGGGGAGGGCTGGGGCCAACGTCCTGACTTTC	.	TRBJ2-6	TRBV19	TRBD1